This T cell receptor (beta chain) was identified in a study of regulatory T cells in long-lasting Graves disease. Researchers made TCR beta libraries by using iRepertoire HTBI primers and running Arm-PCR on CDR3 regions. TCRdb reanalysed the multiplex PCR reads using MiXCR and keeps one entry per CDR3 protein. The sample yields 360,000 or so distinct CDR3 sequences, 16% seen once. Noted time point: newly diagnosed GD, antithyroid drugs for less than 3 months. Generation of the TCR library employed RNA extracted from PBMCs. This clonotype was counted many times. This same sample was also taken into another study, of T cells in Graves' hyperthyroidism and ophthalmopathy. In that study: Reasons for excluding patients were uncontrolled infection, other autoimmune disease, pregnancy or lactation. The HTBI primer set was used in a first-round RT-PCR of the TCR CDR3. From stable hyperthyroidism, ophthalmopathy was set apart by a 13 V-J model.

This sequence was found in a young woman with Graves disease. Here the sequenced sample was peripheral blood mononuclear cells (PBMCs), taken at new diagnosis, from a patient treated with antithyroid drugs.

CDR3 nucleotide sequence: TGTGCCAGCAGCTCTTTCCGGGACAGGGGGCCCAACGAGCAGTACTTC. Amino acid sequence: CASSSFRDRGPNEQYF. The rearrangement joins TRBV11-2 to TRBJ2-7, with 12 bases that match TRBD1. Per the germline V gene, CDR1 is SGHAT and CDR2 is FQNNGV. V dropped 4 bases and J dropped 5; count of bases not matched to a gene: 9. This CDR3 has 16 residues.